This TCR beta chain was identified in a study of blood T cell repertoires in COVID-19. Study-wide background: Both acute and convalescent COVID-19 samples were obtained from the United States, Italy and Spain. Nucleic acid was either cDNA or gDNA, and it came from T cells, B-cell-depleted T cells, or PBMCs.

Libraries were prepared by immunoSEQ multiplex PCR; TCRdb keeps only in-frame clonotypes and omits some of them. The sample consists of about 200,000 clones, about 91% of them appearing once. V was clipped by 6 bases and J by 0 bases, with 11 bases between them. Per the germline V gene, CDR1 is MNHEY and CDR2 is SVGEGT. This CDR3 is built from 14 residues. This clone was seen more than once but under ten times. The sequencing input was peripheral blood. The genes are TRBV6-2 or TRBV6-3 and TRBJ1-2; perhaps TRBD1 as D (6 bases). The clonotype was recovered from a man younger than 35 with active or convalescent COVID-19. CDR3 DNA: TGTGCCAGCAGCGACAGGACTCCTAACTATGGCTACACCTTC. Its translation: CASSDRTPNYGYTF.